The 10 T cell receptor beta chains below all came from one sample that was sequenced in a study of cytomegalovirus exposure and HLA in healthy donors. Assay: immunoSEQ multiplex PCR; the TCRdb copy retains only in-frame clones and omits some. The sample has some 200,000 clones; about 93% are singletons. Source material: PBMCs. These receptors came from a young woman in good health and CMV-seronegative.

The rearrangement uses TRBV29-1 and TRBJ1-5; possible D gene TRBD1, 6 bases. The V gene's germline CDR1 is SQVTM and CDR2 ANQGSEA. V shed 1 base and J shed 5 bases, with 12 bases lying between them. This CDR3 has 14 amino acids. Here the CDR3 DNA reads TGCAGCGTTGAAGTTCAGGGGCAGGATCAGCCCCAGCATTTT. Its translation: CSVEVQGQDQPQHF. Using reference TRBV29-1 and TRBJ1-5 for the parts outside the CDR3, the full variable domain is SAVISQKPSRDICQRGTSLTIQCQVDSQVTMMFWYRQQPGQSLTLIATANQGSEATYESGFVIDKFPISRPNLTFSTLTVSNMSPEDSSIYLCSVEVQGQDQPQHFGDGTRLSIL.

Written as DNA, the CDR3 is TGTGCCAGCAGCGACACAACGGGAGGAAACACCATATATTTT. Its translation: CASSDTTGGNTIYF. The V and J genes are TRBV7-9 and TRBJ1-3; D unclear. Deletions cut 5 bases from V and 4 bases from J, with 12 bases between. Germline V gives CDR1 SEHNR, CDR2 FQNEAQ (reference sequence). This CDR3 is 14 amino acids long.

The CDR3 sequence: CASNQGGEQYF. In DNA form, the CDR3 reads TGTGCCAGCAACCAGGGTGGCGAGCAGTACTTC. The chain links TRBV6-5 to TRBJ2-7, with D perhaps TRBD1 (5 bases). Deletions cut 7 bases from V and 6 bases from J, with 10 bases between. Germline V gene sequence: CDR1 MNHEY, CDR2 SVGAGI. The CDR3 sequence is 11 residues long.

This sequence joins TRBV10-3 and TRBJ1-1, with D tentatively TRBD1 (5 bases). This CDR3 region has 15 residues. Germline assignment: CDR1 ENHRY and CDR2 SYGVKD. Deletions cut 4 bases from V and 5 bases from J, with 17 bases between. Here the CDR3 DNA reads TGTGCCATCAGTGTCCCCCGCGGGGGTAGGACTGAAGCTTTCTTT. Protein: CAISVPRGGRTEAFF.

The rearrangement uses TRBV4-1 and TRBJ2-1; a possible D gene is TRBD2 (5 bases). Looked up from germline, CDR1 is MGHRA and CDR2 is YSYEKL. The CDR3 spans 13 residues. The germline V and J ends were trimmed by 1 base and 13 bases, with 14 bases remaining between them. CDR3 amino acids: CASSQVPGSSQFF. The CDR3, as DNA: TGCGCCAGCAGCCAAGTGCCGGGGTCTAGCCAGTTCTTC.

In DNA form, the CDR3 reads TGCGCCAGCAGTGAAGGCTTGGGACAGGGGGCGCGTGTGCATGGCTACACCTTC. Translation gives CASSEGLGQGARVHGYTF. This chain links TRBV10-2 with TRBJ1-2, with TRBD1 matching 12 bases. Germline lookup yields CDR1 WSHSY and CDR2 SAAADI. This CDR3 has 18 residues. Losses at the gene ends were 3 bases for V and 6 bases for J; bases not matched to a gene: 14.

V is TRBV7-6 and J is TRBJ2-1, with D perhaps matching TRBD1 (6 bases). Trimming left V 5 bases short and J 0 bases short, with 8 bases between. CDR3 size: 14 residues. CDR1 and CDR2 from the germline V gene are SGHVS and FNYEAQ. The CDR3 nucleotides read TGTGCCAGCAGCCAGGGGAACTCCTACAATGAGCAGTTCTTC. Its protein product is CASSQGNSYNEQFF.

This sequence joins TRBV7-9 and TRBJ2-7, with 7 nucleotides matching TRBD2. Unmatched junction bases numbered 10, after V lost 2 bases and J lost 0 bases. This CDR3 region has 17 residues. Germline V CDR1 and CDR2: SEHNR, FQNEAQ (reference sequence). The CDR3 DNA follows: TGTGCCAGCAGCTTATCGACTAGCCCCATCAGCTCCTACGAGCAGTACTTC. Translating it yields CASSLSTSPISSYEQYF.

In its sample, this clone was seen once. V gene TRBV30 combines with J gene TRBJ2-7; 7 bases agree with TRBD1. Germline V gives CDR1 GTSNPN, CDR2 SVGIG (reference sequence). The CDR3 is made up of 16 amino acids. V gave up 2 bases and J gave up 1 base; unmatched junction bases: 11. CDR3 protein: CAWSINRQGTSYEQYF. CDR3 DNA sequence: TGTGCCTGGAGTATTAATAGACAGGGAACGTCCTACGAGCAGTACTTC.

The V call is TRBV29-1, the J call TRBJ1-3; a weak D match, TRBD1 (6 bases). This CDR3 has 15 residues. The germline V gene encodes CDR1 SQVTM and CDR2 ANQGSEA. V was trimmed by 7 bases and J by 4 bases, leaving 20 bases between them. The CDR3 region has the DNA TGCAGCGCTGACCGGGGGGGCTCCGGCGGAAACACCATATATTTT. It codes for CSADRGGSGGNTIYF.